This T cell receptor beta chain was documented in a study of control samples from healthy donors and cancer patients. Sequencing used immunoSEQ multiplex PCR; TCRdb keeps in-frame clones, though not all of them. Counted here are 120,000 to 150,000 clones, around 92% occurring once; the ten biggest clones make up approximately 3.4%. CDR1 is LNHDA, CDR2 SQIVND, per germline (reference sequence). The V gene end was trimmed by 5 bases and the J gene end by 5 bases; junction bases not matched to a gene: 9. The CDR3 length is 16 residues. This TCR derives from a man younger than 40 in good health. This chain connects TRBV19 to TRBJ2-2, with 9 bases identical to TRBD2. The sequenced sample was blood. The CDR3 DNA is TGTGCCAGTAGTCCCCGCGGGGGGGCGGGGACCGGGGAGCTGTTTTTT. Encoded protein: CASSPRGGAGTGELFF.